What follows are 8 T cell receptor beta chains derived from one specimen sequenced in a study of liver allograft versus peripheral blood T cells. Across the whole study: Recipients' peripheral blood supplied the T cell receptor repertoires against which those in transplanted livers were compared.

In TCRdb, the reads were re-called with MiXCR into one record per CDR3 protein. This repertoire shows 9,500 to 13,000 distinct CDR3 sequences, 15% to 20% found once; its top ten account for about 1.7%. The receptors stem from a human patient who had a liver transplant. T cells may partly derive from the graft donor.

The CDR3 spells CASREDRRNTEAFF. In DNA form, the CDR3 reads TGTGCCAGTAGAGAAGACAGGAGGAACACTGAAGCTTTCTTT. The chain employs TRBV19 and TRBJ1-1; maybe TRBD1 (6 bases). The germline V and J ends were trimmed by 6 bases and 1 base, with 12 bases remaining between them. Germline V gives CDR1 LNHDA, CDR2 SQIVND (reference sequence). CDR3 length: 14 residues.

This clonotype was observed many times. J is TRBJ1-6 and V is TRBV6-5; TRBD1 agrees at 7 bases. From germline, CDR1 is MNHEY and CDR2 SVGAGI. The CDR3 contains 15 residues. The ends lost 7 bases at V and 10 bases at J; junction bases unmatched: 13. CDR3 nucleotides: TGTGCCAGCACCAATGAAAGGACAGGCAGATCACCCCTCCACTTT. Its translation: CASTNERTGRSPLHF.

This clonotype is medium-sized. The DNA of the CDR3 is TGTGCCAGCAGCTCCCAGGGGGGCCACAATGAGCAGTTCTTC. This encodes CASSSQGGHNEQFF. The chain uses TRBV7-9 and TRBJ2-1; D is perhaps TRBD1 (7 bases). The length of the CDR3 is 14 residues. Germline CDR1 and CDR2: SEHNR and FQNEAQ (reference sequence). Trimming left V 4 bases short and J 5 bases short, with 12 bases between.

On this clonotype itself: A much larger clone lies a single base off, so this may be a read error. The CDR3 DNA is TGCAGTTGTGGGGGGACTCCCTACGAGCAGCACTTC. Encoded protein: CSCGGTPYEQHF. The chain combines TRBV29-1 with TRBJ2-7; tentatively, D is TRBD2 (6 bases). The CDR3 spans 12 residues. Germline V gene data show CDR1 as SQVTM and CDR2 as ANQGSEA.

This chain links TRBV7-9 with TRBJ1-1; D possibly corresponds to TRBD1 (6 bases). CDR3 length: 13 amino acids. V lost 4 bases and J 1 base, leaving 7 bases between the germline ends. Germline-derived CDR1 and CDR2 are SEHNR and FQNEAQ (reference sequence). Here the CDR3 DNA reads TGTGCCAGCAGCTCGACAGGGAACACTGAAGCTTTCTTT. This gives the protein CASSSTGNTEAFF.

This clonotype is medium-sized in the sample. The chain links TRBV6-6 to TRBJ1-2, with TRBD1 as a possible D gene (6 bases). Germline V gene sequence: CDR1 MNHNY, CDR2 SVGAGI (reference sequence). V lost 5 bases to trimming and J lost 5 bases, with 18 bases between them. The CDR3 covers 15 residues. The CDR3: CASSPPTGRNYGYTF. CDR3 coding DNA: TGTGCCAGCAGTCCACCGACAGGCCGAAATTATGGCTACACCTTC.

This sequence joins TRBV20-1 and TRBJ2-7, with 9 bases that match TRBD1. The germline V gene encodes CDR1 DFQATT and CDR2 SNEGSKA (reference sequence). This CDR3 is 13 amino acids long. Unmatched junction bases numbered 5, after V lost 5 bases and J lost 3 bases. The CDR3 spells CSALPGQGYEQYF. DNA of the CDR3: TGCAGTGCTCTACCGGGACAGGGCTACGAGCAGTACTTC.

By share, this clonotype counts as medium-sized. The chain carries TRBV18 and TRBJ1-3, with D perhaps TRBD1 (6 bases). CDR1 is KGHSH and CDR2 is LQKENI in the germline V gene. V lost 5 bases, J lost 0 bases, and 14 bases lay in between. The CDR3 sequence is 16 residues long. The DNA of the CDR3 is TGTGCCAGCTCAGATCGACAGGCGAGCTCTGGAAACACCATATATTTT. It is translated as CASSDRQASSGNTIYF. The complete variable domain, with remaining parts taken from reference TRBV18 and TRBJ1-3, reads NAGVMQNPRHLVRRRGQEARLRCSPMKGHSHVYWYRQLPEEGLKFMVYLQKENIIDESGMPKERFSAEFPKEGPSILRIQQVVRGDSAAYFCASSDRQASSGNTIYFGEGSWLTVV.